The rows below give T cell receptor beta chains drawn from one sample of a study of blood T cell repertoires in COVID-19. Sequencing was performed with immunoSEQ multiplex PCR; in TCRdb, only in-frame clones are kept and a portion is missing. Here the sample spans 300,000 to 400,000 clones, 90% being singletons. The sequencing sample was made of PBMCs or T cells enriched from blood (not recorded which). These receptors were obtained from a man aged 60 to 75 who had recovered from COVID-19. CDR3s include the opening cysteine and the closing phenylalanine or tryptophan. The order of the fields is clone size, J gene, V gene, D gene, CDR3 protein, CDR3 DNA. The D gene is left open where the match is weak. Part of the rows lack a size; the others show once, few, many or a class for expanded clones.

.	TRBJ2-5	TRBV18	.	CASSPRSGETQYF	TGTGCCAGCTCACCACGGTCGGGGGAGACCCAGTACTTC
.	TRBJ1-2	TRBV4-3	.	CASSQVFQGWSYGYTF	TGCGCCAGCAGCCAAGTTTTCCAGGGATGGAGCTATGGCTACACCTTC
.	TRBJ2-2	TRBV10-3	TRBD1	CAIRTTGVVDTGELFF	TGTGCCATCAGGACGACAGGGGTGGTAGATACCGGGGAGCTGTTTTTT
.	TRBJ1-5	TRBV19	.	CASSIRDNYQPQHF	TGTGCCAGTAGTATCCGGGACAATTATCAGCCCCAGCATTTT
.	TRBJ2-5	TRBV25-1	.	CASSSTNQETQYF	TGTGCCAGCAGTTCCACTAATCAAGAGACCCAGTACTTC
.	TRBJ2-3	TRBV19	.	CASSMDSSTDTQYF	TGTGCCAGTAGTATGGACAGTAGCACAGATACGCAGTATTTT
.	TRBJ2-1	TRBV15	TRBD2	CATSRRAGELYNEQFF	TGTGCCACCAGCAGGAGGGCGGGAGAGCTCTACAATGAGCAGTTCTTC
.	TRBJ2-5	TRBV2	TRBD2	CASSETSGAQETQYF	TGTGCCAGCAGTGAGACTAGCGGCGCCCAAGAGACCCAGTACTTC
.	TRBJ1-5	TRBV3-1/TRBV3-2	.	CASSQDLTTGQPQHF	TGTGCCAGCAGCCAAGATCTGACCACGGGTCAGCCCCAGCATTTT
.	TRBJ1-5	TRBV4-1	.	CASSQEPGDNQPQHF	TGCGCCAGCAGCCAAGAACCAGGGGACAATCAGCCCCAGCATTTT
.	TRBJ1-1	TRBV11-1	.	CASRIETGTEAFF	TGTGCCAGCAGGATTGAAACGGGGACTGAAGCTTTCTTT
.	TRBJ2-1	TRBV19	TRBD1	CASNRGQGLSSYNEQFF	TGTGCCAGTAACCGCGGACAGGGTTTATCCTCCTACAATGAGCAGTTCTTC
once	TRBJ1-1	TRBV5-1	TRBD1	CASSETGGTEAFF	TGCGCCAGCAGCGAAACAGGGGGCACTGAAGCTTTCTTT
.	TRBJ2-2	TRBV6-5	.	CASRSTGTAGELFF	TGTGCCAGCAGGAGCACAGGGACGGCCGGGGAGCTGTTTTTT
.	TRBJ1-1	TRBV7-9	.	CASSPRVGWTTEAFF	TGTGCCAGCAGCCCGCGGGTCGGGTGGACGACTGAAGCTTTCTTT
.	TRBJ1-1	TRBV7-3	.	CASSLTGQGVLFF	TGTGCCAGCAGCTTAACAGGTCAAGGGGTTCTCTTCTTT